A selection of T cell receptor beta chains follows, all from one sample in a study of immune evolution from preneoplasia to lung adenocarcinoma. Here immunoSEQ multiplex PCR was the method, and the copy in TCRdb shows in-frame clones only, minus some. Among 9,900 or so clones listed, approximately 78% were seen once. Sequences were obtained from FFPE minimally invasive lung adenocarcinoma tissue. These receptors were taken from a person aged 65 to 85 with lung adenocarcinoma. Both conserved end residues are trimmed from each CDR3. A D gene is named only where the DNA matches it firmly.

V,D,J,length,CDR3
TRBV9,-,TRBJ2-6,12,ASSAGSGANVLT
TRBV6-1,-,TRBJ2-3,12,ASKREEGTDTQY
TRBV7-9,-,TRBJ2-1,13,ASSSLIRNYNEQF
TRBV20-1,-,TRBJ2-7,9,SASWGYEQY
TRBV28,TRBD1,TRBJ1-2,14,ASSLPNLQGAYGYT
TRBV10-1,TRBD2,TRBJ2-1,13,ASCSGLAGGDEQF
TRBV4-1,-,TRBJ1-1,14,ASSPYTKPRDTEAF
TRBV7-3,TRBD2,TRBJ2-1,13,ASSPGSSGGNEQF
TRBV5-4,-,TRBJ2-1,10,ASSLAGNEQF
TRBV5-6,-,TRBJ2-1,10,ASSFPGLEQF
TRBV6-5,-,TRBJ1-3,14,ASSYRYGSSGNTIY
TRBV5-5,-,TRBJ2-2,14,ASSLEFLANTGELF
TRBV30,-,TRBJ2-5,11,AWTGNFRETQY
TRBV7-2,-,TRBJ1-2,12,ASSFPGQYYGYT
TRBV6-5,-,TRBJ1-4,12,ASTRDRTNEKLF
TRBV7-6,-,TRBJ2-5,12,ASSFRGAGETQY
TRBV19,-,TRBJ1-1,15,ASSIGGAYSMNTEAF
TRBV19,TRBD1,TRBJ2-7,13,ASSIADRGSYEQY
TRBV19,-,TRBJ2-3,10,ASSPSTDTQY
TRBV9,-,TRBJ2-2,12,ASTGPWTSGELF
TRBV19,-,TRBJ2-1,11,ASKTDNYNEQF
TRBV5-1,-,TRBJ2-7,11,ASSLQGFSEQY
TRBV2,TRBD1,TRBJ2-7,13,ASRLTGTGGNEQY
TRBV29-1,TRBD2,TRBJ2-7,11,SVEAAGAGEQY
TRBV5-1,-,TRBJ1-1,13,ASSSPHGGNTEAF
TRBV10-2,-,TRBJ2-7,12,ASKGLMISYEQY